The 10 T cell receptor beta chains reported below all come from one sample, sequenced in a study of blood T cell repertoires in COVID-19. This table comes from immunoSEQ multiplex PCR, and its TCRdb copy is limited to in-frame clones, with some not included. The sample records about 140,000 clones, over 70% being singletons. Source material: peripheral blood. The receptor set was obtained from a woman aged 50 to 60 with acute or convalescent COVID-19.

V usage is TRBV7-2 and J usage is TRBJ1-4; 9 positions agree with TRBD1. The CDR3 is 15 residues long. The trim removed 3 bases at V and 8 bases at J, leaving 7 bases unmatched. Germline V gene sequence: CDR1 SGHTA, CDR2 FQGNSA. The CDR3 nucleotides are TGTGCCAGCAGCTTGAACAGGGGGCGCGGAGAAAAACTGTTTTTT. Amino acid sequence: CASSLNRGRGEKLFF.

The rearrangement links TRBV12-5 to TRBJ1-2; D ambiguous. With 0 bases removed from V and 8 bases from J, the gap between germline ends came to 10 bases. CDR3 size: 13 residues. Per germline, CDR1 LGHNT and CDR2 FRNRAP. The CDR3 DNA reads TGTGCTAGTGGTTTGGTACTAAGCCTCGGCTACACCTTC. Its translation is CASGLVLSLGYTF. The full variable domain, its missing parts supplied by reference TRBV12-5 and TRBJ1-2, is DARVTQTPRHKVTEMGQEVTMRCQPILGHNTVFWYRQTMMQGLELLAYFRNRAPLDDSGMPKDRFSAEMPDATLATLKIQPSEPRDSAVYFCASGLVLSLGYTFGSGTRLTVV.

The chain uses TRBV25-1 and TRBJ2-7, with 9 positions matching TRBD1. The CDR3 spans 13 residues. V lost 7 bases, J lost 4 bases, and 5 bases stayed unmatched. CDR1 and CDR2 from the germline V gene are MGHDK and SYGVNS. Here the CDR3 DNA reads TGTGCCAGCATGAGGACAGGGGAGTACGAGCAGTACTTC. The encoded protein is CASMRTGEYEQYF.

The chain couples TRBV11-3 to TRBJ1-2; D uncertain. The CDR3 totals 17 residues. Deletions cut 10 bases from V and 7 bases from J, with 31 bases between. The germline V gene encodes CDR1 SGHNT and CDR2 YENEEA. In DNA form, the CDR3 reads TGTGCCACCCGACGCCCCGCGGCCACGAATGAGGGTTCTGGCTACACCTTC. Translating it yields CATRRPAATNEGSGYTF.

V usage is TRBV28 and J usage is TRBJ2-1, with 11 bases matching TRBD2. Germline CDR1 reads MDHEN; CDR2 reads SYDVKM. The J segment lost 6 bases and the V segment lost 3 bases, leaving 7 bases of the junction unmatched. This CDR3 region has 16 residues. The CDR3 here is CASSFLLAGGSNEQFF. The CDR3 coding sequence is TGTGCCAGCAGTTTCCTCCTAGCGGGAGGTAGCAATGAGCAGTTCTTC.

This clone was seen a handful of times. The chain couples TRBV6-5 to TRBJ1-5, with 9 bases identical to TRBD1. V was pared by 5 bases and J by 4 bases, with 6 bases of the junction left unmatched. The CDR3 covers 15 residues. Germline loops: CDR1 MNHEY, CDR2 SVGAGI. The CDR3 loop reads CASSPQGQGNQPQHF. CDR3 DNA: TGTGCCAGCAGTCCCCAAGGACAGGGGAATCAGCCCCAGCATTTT.

The V call is TRBV2, the J call TRBJ2-2; 7 bases align to TRBD1. This CDR3 contains 16 residues. The V segment lost 7 bases and the J segment 2 bases; nucleotides outside the gene matches: 10. Germline CDR1 SNHLY, CDR2 FYNNEI. CDR3 residues: CASIDRTGENTGELFF. Here the CDR3 DNA reads TGTGCCAGCATAGATCGGACAGGCGAAAACACCGGGGAGCTGTTTTTT.

This chain links TRBV11-2 with TRBJ2-1, with 8 nucleotides matching TRBD1. Per germline, CDR1 SGHAT and CDR2 FQNNGV. J gave up 5 bases and V 1 base, and 4 bases lay outside the gene matches. The length of the CDR3 is 15 residues. The CDR3 loop is CASSLGRGQHNEQFF. The CDR3 DNA is TGTGCCAGCAGCTTAGGCAGGGGGCAGCACAATGAGCAGTTCTTC. Combining the CDR3 with reference TRBV11-2 and TRBJ2-1 gives the whole variable domain EAGVAQSPRYKIIEKRQSVAFWCNPISGHATLYWYQQILGQGPKLLIQFQNNGVVDDSQLPKDRFSAERLKGVDSTLKIQPAKLEDSAVYLCASSLGRGQHNEQFFGPGTRLTVL.

The CDR3 loop is CASSPEPGYGELFF. CDR3 nucleotide sequence: TGTGCCAGCAGTCCCGAGCCGGGTTACGGGGAGCTGTTTTTT. V and J are TRBV6-5 and TRBJ2-2; no reliable D call. V shed 5 bases and J shed 7 bases, with 14 bases lying between them. The CDR3 spans 14 residues. CDR1 is MNHEY and CDR2 is SVGAGI in the germline V gene.

V usage is TRBV19 and J usage is TRBJ2-4; the match to TRBD1 covers 8 bases. The junction had 7 bases not matched to a gene; V was cut back by 8 bases and J by 1 base. The CDR3 is 15 residues long. Germline-derived CDR1 and CDR2 are LNHDA and SQIVND (reference sequence). In DNA, the CDR3 is TGTGCCAGTGTGGAGACAGGGGTGGCCAAAAACATTCAGTACTTC. It encodes CASVETGVAKNIQYF. Variable domain in full (rest from reference TRBV19 and TRBJ2-4): DGGITQSPKYLFRKEGQNVTLSCEQNLNHDAMYWYRQDPGQGLRLIYYSQIVNDFQKGDIAEGYSVSREKKESFPLTVTSAQKNPTAFYLCASVETGVAKNIQYFGAGTRLSVL.